This T cell receptor beta chain was retrieved from a study of T cell clones after liver transplantation. General study results and limits: In a couple of subjects, few donor cells limited the measurable donor-reactive repertoire.

In regard to this clone: Antigen unknown.

The assay was immunoSEQ multiplex PCR, and TCRdb's table has in-frame clones only and misses some. The sample has 93,000 or so clones; 84% are singletons. Germline CDR1 is SGHDT and CDR2 is YYEEEE. The V end lost 0 bases, the J end lost 1 base, and 10 bases lay between the germline ends. The CDR3 loop spans 15 amino acids. Sequenced here: CD4+ T cells from blood, sampled approximately 50 months after liver transplant. The chain links TRBV5-6 to TRBJ1-1; D not certain. The sequence was collected from a human patient who received a liver transplant. Some of the T cells might come from the graft donor. CDR3 residues: CASSLGRLWNTEAFF. CDR3 sequence (DNA): TGTGCCAGCAGCTTGGGACGACTTTGGAACACTGAAGCTTTCTTT.